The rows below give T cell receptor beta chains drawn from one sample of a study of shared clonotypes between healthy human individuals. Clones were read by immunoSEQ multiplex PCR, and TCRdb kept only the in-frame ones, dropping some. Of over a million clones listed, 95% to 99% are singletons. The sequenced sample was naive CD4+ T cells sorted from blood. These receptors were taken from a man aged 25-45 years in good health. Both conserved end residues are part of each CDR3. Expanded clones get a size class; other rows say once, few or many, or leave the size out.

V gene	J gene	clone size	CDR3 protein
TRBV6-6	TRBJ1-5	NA	CASSSTGGKQPQHF
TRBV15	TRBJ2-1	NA	CATSRDPVPGLAGGTSYNEQFF
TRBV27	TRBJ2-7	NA	CASSQHRGLPPYEQYF
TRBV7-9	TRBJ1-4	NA	CASSLAGRGPTNEKLFF
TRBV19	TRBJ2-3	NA	CASSIGTSGVSSTDTQYF
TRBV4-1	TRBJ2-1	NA	CASGHPSVNNEQFF
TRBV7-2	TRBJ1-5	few	CASSLAGRGQPQHF
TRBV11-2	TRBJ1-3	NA	CASSLDLVSGNTIYF
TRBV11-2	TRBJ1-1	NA	CASSLGTGGIVAFF
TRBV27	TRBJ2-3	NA	CASSLLRDPDTQYF
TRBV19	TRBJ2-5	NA	CATQSPISQGKATQYF
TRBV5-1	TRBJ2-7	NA	CASRLDPGGEQYF
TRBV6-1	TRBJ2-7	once	CASSVVGEQYF
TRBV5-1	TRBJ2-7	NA	CASSFYPGQGQRIWSSEQYF
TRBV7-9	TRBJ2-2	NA	CASSSGDRGYAGELFF
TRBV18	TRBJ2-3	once	CASSPLAGDITDTQYF
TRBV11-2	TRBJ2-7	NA	CASSPALGQGYEQYF
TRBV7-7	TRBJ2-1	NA	CASSPGLAAEQFF
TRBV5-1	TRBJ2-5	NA	CASSLFGIGETQYF
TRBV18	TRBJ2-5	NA	CASSPPGGRAIETQYF
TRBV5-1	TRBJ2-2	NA	CASTLAGGTTGELFF
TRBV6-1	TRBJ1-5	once	CASSDPLRPYSNQPQHF
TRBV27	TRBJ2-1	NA	CASSPPSLAPTYNEQFF
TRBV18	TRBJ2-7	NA	CASSLGTRSTGEQYF
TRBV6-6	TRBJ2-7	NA	CASSHTSGSFYEQYF
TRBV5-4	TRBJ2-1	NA	CASSKGSSSYNEQFF
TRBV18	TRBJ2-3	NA	CASSPDRVSTDTQYF
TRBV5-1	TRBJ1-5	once	CASSLAGGIEGPQHF
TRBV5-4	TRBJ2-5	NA	CASSSSDREAQYF
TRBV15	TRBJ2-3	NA	CATSRPADTQYF
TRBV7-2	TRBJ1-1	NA	CASSLEPLNTEAFF
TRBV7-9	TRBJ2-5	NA	CASSLGSTGEQETQYF
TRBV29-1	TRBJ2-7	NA	CSVRMRQGYEQYF
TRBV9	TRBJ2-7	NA	CASSVGTSGRISYEQYF
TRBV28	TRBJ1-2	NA	CASSPIDRVYGYTF
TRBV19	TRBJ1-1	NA	CASSRAVENTEAFF
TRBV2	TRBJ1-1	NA	CASTPEARGRAFF
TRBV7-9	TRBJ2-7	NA	CASSQPGDSPARDAYEQYF
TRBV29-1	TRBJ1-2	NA	CSVDLGPDRIYGYTF
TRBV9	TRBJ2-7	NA	CASSVENDYEQYF
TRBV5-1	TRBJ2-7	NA	CASSLVSGAYEQYF
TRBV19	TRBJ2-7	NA	CASSIGGQTLTYEQYF
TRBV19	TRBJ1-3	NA	CASSMGGSGNTIYF
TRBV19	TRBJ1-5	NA	CASSIPNRSQHF
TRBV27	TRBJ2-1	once	CASSLWGREGSYNEQFF
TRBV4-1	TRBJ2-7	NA	CASSQGRLAGGPGSYEQYF
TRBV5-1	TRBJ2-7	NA	CASSLGGSGAEQYF
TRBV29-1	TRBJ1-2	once	CSVGDNDGYTF
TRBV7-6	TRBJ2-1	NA	CASSYKQGSEQFF
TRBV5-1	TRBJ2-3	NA	CASSLAEASGRDGYF
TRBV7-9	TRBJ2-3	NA	CASSFTPGLAATDTQYF
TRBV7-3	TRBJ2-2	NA	CASSLPHTGELFF
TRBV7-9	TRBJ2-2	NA	CASSPLGGSLPGELFF
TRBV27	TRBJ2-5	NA	CASSLRFQETQYF
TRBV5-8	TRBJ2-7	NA	CASSWGLAGEQYF
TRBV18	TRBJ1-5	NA	CASSPKINQPQHF
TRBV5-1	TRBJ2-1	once	CASSSVPSGSVNEQFF
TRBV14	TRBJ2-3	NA	CASSQGLAGGPTDTQYF
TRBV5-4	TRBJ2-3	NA	CASSVAGGPTDTQYF
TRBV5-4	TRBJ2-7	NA	CASSLRGTSGPYEQYF